This TCR beta chain was captured by sequencing in a study of regulatory T cells in long-lasting Graves disease. Study results and caveats: TCR diversity was lower in persistent Graves' patients (versus newly diagnosed ones).

Germline CDR1 MDHEN, CDR2 SYDVKM. This CDR3 is 15 amino acids long. The V and J ends lost 6 bases and 5 bases respectively, with 19 bases between them. CDR3-region Arm-PCR and iRepertoire HTBI primers produced the TCR beta libraries. TCRdb reprocessed the multiplex PCR reads via MiXCR and lists one record per CDR3 protein. The sample has a few hundred thousand distinct CDR3 sequences, approximately 25% seen once. As for time point: persistent/refractory GD, antithyroid drugs over 5 years with positive TRAb. The TCR library was made from RNA extracted from PBMCs. From an endocrinology department in Xi'an, China, came the patients. This clonotype was seen a few times. Antigen unknown.

The genes are TRBV28 and TRBJ2-5, with D possibly matching TRBD1 (6 bases). The sequencing used peripheral blood mononuclear cells (PBMCs), collected when the disease was refractory, from a patient treated with antithyroid drugs. This sequence originates from a woman aged 40 to 50 with Graves disease. The CDR3 sequence is CASSSIRGIGETQYF. The CDR3 DNA reads TGTGCCAGCAGCTCTATCAGGGGAATTGGGGAGACCCAGTACTTC.